This T cell receptor (beta chain) was captured by sequencing in a study of cytomegalovirus exposure and HLA in healthy donors (dated by TCRdb to the late 2010s). In terms of the full investigation: An earlier analysis of approximately 640 of the donors reported about 250 Gb of sequence data and about 100 million unique TCR beta sequences from 150 million to 200 million T cells. An early release covering over 500 HLA-typed donors comprised 250 to 350 gigabases of sequencing data and some 79 million unique TCR sequences. Among the roughly 430 genotyped donors, more than 70% belonged to the genetic ancestry cluster associated with self-reported Caucasian donors. The study aimed to test whether cataloging public T cell receptors could reveal signatures of past pathogen exposure. The study used immunosequencing to profile the T cell repertoires of hundreds of subjects and linked those repertoires to cytomegalovirus serostatus. In addition to the first cohort of 666 subjects, a separate validation cohort of 130 or so different subjects was used. High-throughput TCR immunosequencing, statistical association of individual TCRs with disease status, and machine learning were combined to predict cytomegalovirus infection status. A later analysis re-analyzed previously published TCR beta repertoires from hundreds of donors and added high-resolution HLA genotyping to study TCR occurrence patterns. Rather than drawing on any new phenotypic data, the later analysis identified candidate immune exposures from TCR beta sequences and the way those sequences occurred across donors. In an earlier analysis of 500 to 650 of the donors, high-throughput TCR beta sequencing was used to judge whether each TCR beta V gene segment behaved as functional or pseudogenic. Alongside the repertoire data, information on donor age, sex, ethnicity and CMV serostatus was compiled. Genome-wide SNP genotypes for about three fifths of the roughly 670 donors were used in a later genetic analysis, which treated that subset as a discovery cohort. Every repertoire in the discovery cohort had been generated on one and the same sequencing platform. Class I and class II HLA loci were covered by the typing at four-digit resolution. Typing coverage differed by locus: A, B, C, DRB1 and DQB1 were typed in roughly 620-640 donors, DQA1 in roughly 500, DPA1 in around 600, and DPB1 in 472. Four or five DR-DQ haplotypes were handled as single units for association and clustering because linkage in the cohort was strong. Across under 500 genotyped donors of the cohort, an average of about 250,000 unique TCR beta nucleotide sequences per donor were sequenced, and around 19% of those sequences were non-productive.

The cohort consisted of more than 650 healthy bone marrow donors. All cohort members were sampled while nominally healthy, although unrecorded immune exposures were likely present. The donor was CMV seropositive and was included in the group of 250 to 300 seropositive cohort members. Each donor provided a peripheral blood sample, and peripheral blood mononuclear cells were used for TCR beta sequencing. Genomic DNA extraction from the blood cell samples was performed with the Qiagen DNeasy Blood Extraction Kit. The paper as a whole reports these results and caveats: A further reported finding was that TCR beta sequences accurately predicted the HLA-A and HLA-B alleles for most subjects in the first cohort. In a later genetic analysis, a missense DCLRE1C variant was associated with V-gene and J-gene trimming of TCR beta chains, and the association was replicated in an independent cohort. The cohort was sequenced for TCR beta chains only, and without alpha or paired-chain data the features that could be detected were limited. When HLA alleles, especially DR and DQ, strongly co-occurred, attributing TCR associations to individual alleles was difficult. In the study, roughly 160 TCR beta chains were listed as associated with cytomegalovirus. The presence/absence analyses assumed that sequencing depth was roughly uniform across donors, and that assumption may not be true. According to a later analysis, most CMV-associated TCR beta chains appeared to be HLA-restricted, and the HLA associations seemed to be driven largely by CMV exposure. In an earlier analysis of approximately 590 of the donors, most TCR beta V segments appeared in productive rearrangements about 90% or about 30% of the time, broadly matching IMGT annotations. A few of the identified cytomegalovirus-associated TCR beta chains were confirmed in vitro to be specific for cytomegalovirus antigens. According to a later analysis, parvovirus B19, influenza, CMV and Epstein-Barr virus appeared linked to several top co-occurrence clusters. The classifier was reported to diagnose cytomegalovirus status with high specificity and sensitivity in both the original cohort and the validation cohort. A later analysis found that HLA-associated TCR beta chains were more clonally expanded and had lower generation probabilities than equally common non-associated chains. CMV serostatus was the only immune exposure information available for the cohort. HLA typing was unavailable for some donors at each locus, so association tests used only the typed subset. In a later genetic analysis, fewer N-insertions in productive TCRs were reported among donors in an Asian-associated ancestry cluster than the approximately 670-donor mean. In a later analysis, the rate of TCR association differed among HLA loci, with DRB1 alleles having the most associated TCRs and HLA-C alleles having the fewest. Some IMGT-functional V segments, including TRBV6-2 and TRBV6-3, could not be distinguished by the 87-base-pair reads and were therefore excluded. Specific HLA alleles were associated with some 15,000 TCR beta sequences at a false discovery rate of 0.05 in a later analysis. Most TCR sequences were observed very rarely across donors, whereas some public TCRs were present in many individuals. Correlated functional status among segregating V segments might reflect linkage disequilibrium, but an unknown experimental factor could not be ruled out. The sequencing pipeline was judged likely to have produced a cluster of highly shared sequence variants as a technical artifact. It was suggested by the authors that the approach could potentially be generalized to other disease states and immunological phenotypes. Because counts were too low, seventeen rarely observed V segments, including chromosome 9 orphons, were excluded from the earlier analysis of around 590 of the donors.

This clone occurred once. Its target antigen remains unknown. It has no much larger one-base neighbor in the sample; base qualities were not kept. V sheds 1 base and J sheds 3 bases, leaving 9 bases between their ends. The CDR3, cysteine through phenylalanine, is 14 amino acids long. Only CDR3 DNA remains: 42 bases, in frame from the first base. CDR1 SGHDN and CDR2 FVKESK were looked up in the germline V gene. Library method: the immunoSEQ multiplex PCR assay. The multiplex PCR relied on a mix of 60 forward primers for TCR Vbeta segments and 13 reverse primers for TCR Jbeta segments. The CDR3 region of rearranged TCR beta genes was amplified from genomic DNA with a multiplex PCR assay. On the Illumina HiSeq System, the amplified TCR beta libraries were sequenced as 87-base-pair reads. The original pipeline was this. In a later analysis, tens of millions of unique TCR beta chains were counted across the 650 to 750 repertoires, and around 10 million of these chains were shared by at least two donors. Raw reads were error-corrected and collapsed into unique sequences by a nearest-neighbor algorithm in which closely related sequences were merged to remove PCR and sequencing errors. To assign V, D and J gene segments, CDR3 sequences were aligned to IMGT reference sequences. For a sequence to be retained, a match of at least six nucleotides to both a V gene segment and a J gene segment was required. A rearrangement was called productive if the CDR3 had no stop codons and remained in frame with V and J, and every other rearrangement was called non-productive. Following IMGT convention, CDR3 was defined as the stretch from the second conserved V-encoded cysteine up to the conserved J-encoded phenylalanine. In an earlier analysis of roughly 610 of the donors, sequences lacking an unambiguous match to a single V gene segment were excluded. In an earlier analysis of approximately 590 of the donors, V segments were called functional above 56.7% productive rearrangements and were called segregating when the between-donor standard deviation exceeded 5%. A statistical classification framework was built for diagnosing cytomegalovirus status from the catalog of TCR beta chain sequences. V and J gene assignment, in a later analysis, came from comparing TCR nucleotide sequences with IMGT/GENE-DB human TR gene sequences. The TCRdist pipeline was used in a later analysis to assign CDR3 sequences and most-parsimonious VDJ recombination scenarios. In a later analysis, each TCR beta chain was defined by its CDR3 amino acid sequence together with its V-gene family, and reads without a unique V-gene family were excluded. A later analysis removed 600 or so highly shared, low-generation-probability nucleotide sequences to deal with suspected cross-contamination and a sequencing artifact. A later analysis calculated a clonal expansion index for each public chain from normalized within-repertoire ranks of inferred template counts. In a later analysis, generation probabilities were computed using a VDJ recombination model fitted to out-of-frame rearrangements, and the results were checked against IGoR. A later analysis scored TCR-TCR, TCR-HLA and TCR-CMV co-occurrence with hypergeometric tests, applying a repertoire-size bias correction to TCR pairs. A later analysis estimated false discovery rates by permuting HLA or CMV assignments 20 times. In a later analysis, co-occurring TCRs were grouped with DBSCAN, and TCRdist sequence similarity was added when clustering was performed within HLA-allele-positive subsets. For co-occurrence clustering, repertoires with fewer than 30,000 or more than 120,000 public chains were excluded, along with roughly 5 repertoires with anomalous nucleotide sharing. TCRdb's version of the immuneACCESS table is confined to in-frame rearrangements and falls short of the full clone set. An unresolved V gene accounts for under half of the shortfall where checked; the remainder is of unknown origin. For V, J and clone size, that table is used; D and trimming come from the DNA. The sample yields 90,000 or so clones; about 80% were counted once. The top ten clones comprise around a quarter of the sample.

Here the chain combines TRBV14 and TRBJ1-1; the D region possibly corresponds to TRBD1 (5 bases align). This TCR was recovered from a woman aged 50 to 65 in good health and CMV-seropositive. Sequences were obtained from PBMCs. In nucleotide form, the sequence is TGTGCCAGCAGCCAAGGGACATGGGACACTGAAGCTTTCTTT. Translation gives CASSQGTWDTEAFF.